This T cell receptor (beta chain) was identified in a study of regulatory T cells in long-lasting Graves disease. The sample holds many counts of this clonotype. Library construction for TCR beta used iRepertoire HTBI primers and Arm-PCR of CDR3 regions. Via MiXCR, TCRdb re-called the multiplex PCR reads, giving one row per CDR3 protein. The table includes 400,000 to 500,000 distinct CDR3 sequences, around 15% detected once. Time point noted: newly diagnosed GD, antithyroid drugs for less than 3 months. With RNA extracted from PBMCs as input, the TCR library was made. A further study also used this sample, focusing on T cells in Graves' hyperthyroidism and ophthalmopathy. That source adds: An initial round of RT-PCR targeting the TCR CDR3 relied on the HTBI primer set.

The sequence came from a woman in her 50s with Graves disease. Sequenced material: peripheral blood mononuclear cells (PBMCs), taken at new diagnosis, from a patient treated with antithyroid drugs.

The CDR3 loop is CASSLAWGSTDTQYF. As DNA, the CDR3 is TGTGCCAGCAGCTTAGCATGGGGGAGCACAGATACGCAGTATTTT. The chain carries TRBV7-2 and TRBJ2-3; D could derive from TRBD1 or TRBD2 (5 bases each). Germline V CDR1 and CDR2: SGHTA, FQGNSA. The CDR3 is 15 amino acids. V shed 0 bases and J shed 0 bases, with 7 bases lying between them.